This T cell receptor (beta chain) was sequenced in a study of blood T cell repertoires in COVID-19. Turning to the study itself: PBMCs, B-cell-depleted T cells, or T cells provided the cDNA or gDNA that made up the material.

Enrollment of patients from Seattle took place during active infection, with longitudinal follow-up. Assay used: immunoSEQ multiplex PCR; TCRdb lists only in-frame clones, some missing. The profile shows 250,000 to 350,000 clones, 90% of them singletons. Sequencing input: peripheral blood. The clonotype originates from a woman in her thirties with COVID-19, enrolled during active disease.

For the CDR3, the DNA is TGTGCCAGCAGCCGGGAGGGGCTAGCGGGAGTATCAGATACGCAGTATTTT. Translation gives CASSREGLAGVSDTQYF. The chain combines TRBV7-9 with TRBJ2-3; 10 bases line up with TRBD2. Germline V CDR1 and CDR2: SEHNR, FQNEAQ (reference sequence). There are 17 residues in the CDR3. V gave up 5 bases and J gave up 4 bases; unmatched junction bases: 12.